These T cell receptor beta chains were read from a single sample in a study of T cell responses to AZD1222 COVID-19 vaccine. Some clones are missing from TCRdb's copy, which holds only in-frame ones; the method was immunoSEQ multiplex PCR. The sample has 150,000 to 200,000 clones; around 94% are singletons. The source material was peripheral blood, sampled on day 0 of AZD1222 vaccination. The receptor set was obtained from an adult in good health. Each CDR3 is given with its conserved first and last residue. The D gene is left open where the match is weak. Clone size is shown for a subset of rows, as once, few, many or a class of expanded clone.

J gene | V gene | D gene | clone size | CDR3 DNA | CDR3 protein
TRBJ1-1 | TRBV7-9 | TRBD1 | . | TGTGCCAGCAGCTTAGCGCAGGGGGCGGGTACTGAAGCTTTCTTT | CASSLAQGAGTEAFF
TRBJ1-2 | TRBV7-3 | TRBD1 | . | TGTGCCAGCAGCTTAGACAGGGGGGCTGGCTACACCTTC | CASSLDRGAGYTF
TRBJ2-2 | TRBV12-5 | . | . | TGTGCTAGTGGTTTGGGCACAGGGAAAACCGGGGAGCTGTTTTTT | CASGLGTGKTGELFF
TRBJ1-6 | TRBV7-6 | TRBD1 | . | TGTGCCAGCAGCTTGACAGGGAGCTCCTATAATTCACCCCTCCACTTT | CASSLTGSSYNSPLHF
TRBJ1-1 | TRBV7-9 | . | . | TGTGCCAGCAGCGTCTCCAACACTGAAGCTTTCTTT | CASSVSNTEAFF
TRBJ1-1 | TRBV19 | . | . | TGTGCCAGTCGCCTCCAGGGGATGAACACTGAAGCTTTCTTT | CASRLQGMNTEAFF
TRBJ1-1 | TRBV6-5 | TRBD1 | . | TGTGCCAGCAGAGACTGGGACAGTCGGAACACTGAAGCTTTCTTT | CASRDWDSRNTEAFF
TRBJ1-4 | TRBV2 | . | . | TGTGCCAGCAGGGGTAGCAGCTCTGGAAGCGAAAAACTGTTTTTT | CASRGSSSGSEKLFF
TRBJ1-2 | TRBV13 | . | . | TGTGCCAGCAGGACCGGGGGGCACGGTGGACGCGGCTACACCTTC | CASRTGGHGGRGYTF
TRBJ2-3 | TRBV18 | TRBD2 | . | TGTGCCAGCTCACCGGCTAGCGGGACAGATACGCAGTATTTT | CASSPASGTDTQYF
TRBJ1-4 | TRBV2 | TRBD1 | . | TGTGCCAGCCGATTTCCGGGACAGTTATCTGAAAAACTGTTTTTT | CASRFPGQLSEKLFF
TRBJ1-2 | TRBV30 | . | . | TGTGCCTGGAACACGCGGGCGAGGGGATATGGCTACACCTTC | CAWNTRARGYGYTF
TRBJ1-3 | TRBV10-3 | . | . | TGTGCCATCAGTGGGGCCGCGGGGGGAAACACCATATATTTT | CAISGAAGGNTIYF
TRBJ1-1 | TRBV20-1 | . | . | TGCAGTGCTAGTAAGTTAGGGTCCACTGAAGCTTTCTTT | CSASKLGSTEAFF
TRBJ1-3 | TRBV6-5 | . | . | TGTGCCAGCAGTTACTCGAGGAATCCGGGAAACACCATATATTTT | CASSYSRNPGNTIYF
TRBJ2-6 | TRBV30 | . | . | TGTGCCTGGAAAAACCCTGGGGCCAACGTCCTGACTTTC | CAWKNPGANVLTF
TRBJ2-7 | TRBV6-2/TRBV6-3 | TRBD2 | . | TGTGCCAGCAGTTTCTTAGGCGGGAGGTCCCTCAACCAGTACTTC | CASSFLGGRSLNQYF
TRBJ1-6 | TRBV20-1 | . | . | TGCAGTGCGAGTGACTATATGGGTGGCTATAATTCACCCCTCCACTTT | CSASDYMGGYNSPLHF
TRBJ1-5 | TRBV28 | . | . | TGTGCCGTTAGACCGCCCCGCGGAGGGAAAAGCAATCAGCCCCAGCATTTT | CAVRPPRGGKSNQPQHF
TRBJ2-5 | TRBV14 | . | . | TGTGCCAGCAGCTTGGGCGTCCAAGAGACCCAGTACTTC | CASSLGVQETQYF
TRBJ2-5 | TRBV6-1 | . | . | TGTGCCAGCAGTGAAGGCCTCGGACGAGAGACCCAGTACTTC | CASSEGLGRETQYF
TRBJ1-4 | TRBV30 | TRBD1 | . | TGTGCCTGGAGTCAGGGGGCGCTTGAAAAACTGTTTTTT | CAWSQGALEKLFF
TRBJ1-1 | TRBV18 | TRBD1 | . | TGTGCCAGCTCAACAGGGGGTGCGAACACTGAAGCTTTCTTT | CASSTGGANTEAFF
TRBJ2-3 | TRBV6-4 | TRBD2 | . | TGTGCCAGCAGTGTGGGAGGGTCGGAAGATACGCAGTATTTT | CASSVGGSEDTQYF
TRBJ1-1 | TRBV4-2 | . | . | TGTGCCAGCAGCCAAGACCCTTCTACAGGGTTTAAAGTAGCTTTCTTT | CASSQDPSTGFKVAFF
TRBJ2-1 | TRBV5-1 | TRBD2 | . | TGCGCCAGCAGCTTCATGGCTAGCGGGACGGGTGAGCAGTTCTTC | CASSFMASGTGEQFF
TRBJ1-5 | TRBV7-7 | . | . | TGTGCCAGCACTGGGACAATGATTCAGCCCCAGCATTTT | CASTGTMIQPQHF
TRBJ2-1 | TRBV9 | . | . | TGTGCCAGCAGCGTAGGGGCAGCCTACAATGAGCAGTTCTTC | CASSVGAAYNEQFF
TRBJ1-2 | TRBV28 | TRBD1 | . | TGTGCCAGCAGTTACCAGGGGGGGTTCTATGGCTACACCTTC | CASSYQGGFYGYTF
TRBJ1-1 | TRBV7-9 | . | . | TGTGCCAGCAGCTCCCCAGACAGTCGGAACACTGAAGCTTTCTTT | CASSSPDSRNTEAFF
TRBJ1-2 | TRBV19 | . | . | TGTGCCAGTAGTATAGCTCAGGGGAACTATGGCTACACCTTC | CASSIAQGNYGYTF
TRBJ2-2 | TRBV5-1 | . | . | TGCGCCAGCACCTTGCGGGGCCCATCCAAGAGACATTCTAACACCGGGGAGCTGTTTTTT | CASTLRGPSKRHSNTGELFF
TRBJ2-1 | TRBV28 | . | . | TGTGCCAGCAGCCAGAGATACTCCTACAATGAGCAGTTCTTC | CASSQRYSYNEQFF
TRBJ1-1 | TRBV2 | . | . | TGTGCCAGCAGTGAAACGGCAGGAGGGTATAGGGTGAACACTGAAGCTTTCTTT | CASSETAGGYRVNTEAFF
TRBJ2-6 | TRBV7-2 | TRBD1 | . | TGTGCCAGCAGCTCACCCTGGGACAGGGGTGGCTTCGGGGCCAACGTCCTGACTTTC | CASSSPWDRGGFGANVLTF
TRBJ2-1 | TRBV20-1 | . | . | TGCAGTGCTAGTCCGCCACTCGTTAATGAGCAGTTCTTC | CSASPPLVNEQFF
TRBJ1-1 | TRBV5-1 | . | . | TGCGCCAGCAGCTTGGGGCAACACACTGAAGCTTTCTTT | CASSLGQHTEAFF
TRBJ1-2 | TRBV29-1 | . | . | TGCAGCGTTGAGGCAGGGCTCTATGGCTACACCTTC | CSVEAGLYGYTF
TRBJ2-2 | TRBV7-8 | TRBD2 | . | TGTGCCAGCAGCCGGGGACTAGCGAACACCGGGGAGCTGTTTTTT | CASSRGLANTGELFF
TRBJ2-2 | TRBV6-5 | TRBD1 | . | TGTGCCAGCAGTTACGGACAGGGTAACACCGGGGAGCTGTTTTTT | CASSYGQGNTGELFF
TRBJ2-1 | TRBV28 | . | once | TGTGCCAGCACCCCCACCCCAGGTCAGCAGTTCTTC | CASTPTPGQQFF
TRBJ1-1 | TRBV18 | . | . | TGTGCCAGCTCACCAAACCAGCGACTTCTAATGAACACTGAAGCTTTCTTT | CASSPNQRLLMNTEAFF
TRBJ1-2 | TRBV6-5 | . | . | TGTGCCAGCAGTTACTCAGGCAGGGGCGCACGGACCTTC | CASSYSGRGARTF
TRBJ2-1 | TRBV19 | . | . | TGTGCCAGTAGTTTCACGATAAGGGGTGAGCAGTTCTTC | CASSFTIRGEQFF
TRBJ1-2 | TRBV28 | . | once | TGTGCCAGCAGTTTTATCCGAGGTTCAACCTATGGCTACACCTTC | CASSFIRGSTYGYTF
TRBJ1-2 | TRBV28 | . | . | TGTGCCAGCAATGGGTCCCCGATCAACTATGGCTACACCTTC | CASNGSPINYGYTF
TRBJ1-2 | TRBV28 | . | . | TGTGCCAGCAGAGAAGGGAGTTACTATGGCTACACCTTC | CASREGSYYGYTF
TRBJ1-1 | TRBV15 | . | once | TGTGCCACCAGCCTAAAGGGGACCGAAGCTTTCTTT | CATSLKGTEAFF
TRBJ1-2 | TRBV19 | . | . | TGTGCCAGTACCCGAGGGCCCGACTATGGCTACACCTTC | CASTRGPDYGYTF
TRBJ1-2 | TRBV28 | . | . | TGTGCCAGCTTGCGGGGGGAAGGCTATGGCTACACCTTC | CASLRGEGYGYTF
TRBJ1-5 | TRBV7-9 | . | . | TGTGCCAGCAGCTTAGGTCTTCAGCCCCAGCATTTT | CASSLGLQPQHF
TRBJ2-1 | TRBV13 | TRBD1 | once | TGTGCCAGCAGCCAACGGACAGGGAATTACAATGAGCAGTTCTTC | CASSQRTGNYNEQFF
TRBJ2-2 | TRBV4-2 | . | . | TGTGCCAGCAGCCAAATAGACGGGGGAACCGGGGAGCTGTTTTTT | CASSQIDGGTGELFF
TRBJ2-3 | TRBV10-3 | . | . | TGTGCCATCAGTGAGTCGAGGCAGGGGAAGAACACGCAGTATTTT | CAISESRQGKNTQYF